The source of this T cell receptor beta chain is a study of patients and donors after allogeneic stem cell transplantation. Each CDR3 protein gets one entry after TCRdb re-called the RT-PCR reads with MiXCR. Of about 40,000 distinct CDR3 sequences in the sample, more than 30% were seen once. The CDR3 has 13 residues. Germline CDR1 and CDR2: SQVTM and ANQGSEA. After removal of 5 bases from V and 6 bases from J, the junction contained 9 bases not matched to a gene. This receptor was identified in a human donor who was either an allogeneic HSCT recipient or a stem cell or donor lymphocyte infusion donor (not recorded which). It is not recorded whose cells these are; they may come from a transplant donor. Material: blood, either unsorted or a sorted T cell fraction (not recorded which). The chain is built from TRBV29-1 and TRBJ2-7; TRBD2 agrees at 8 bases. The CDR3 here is CSVYLQLAAEQYF. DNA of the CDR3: TGCAGCGTTTATCTCCAACTAGCGGCCGAGCAGTACTTC.